This record covers a single T cell receptor beta chain. Generated by immunoSEQ multiplex PCR, the TCRdb table keeps only in-frame clones and is missing some. In the table there are approximately 200,000 clones, approximately 88% of which are singletons. The data originate from a study of blood T cell repertoires in COVID-19. With V trimmed by 4 bases and J by 4 bases, 8 bases remained unmatched. The CDR3 consists of 15 residues. Germline loops: CDR1 SGHVS, CDR2 FNYEAQ. This clonotype was obtained from a woman in her 30s who had been exposed to COVID-19. This chain joins TRBV7-6 and TRBJ1-2; 8 bases line up with TRBD1. The material sequenced was PBMCs or T cells enriched from blood (not recorded which). The CDR3 reads CASSSISGGPYGYTF. The CDR3 coding sequence is TGTGCCAGCAGCTCCATATCAGGGGGCCCCTATGGCTACACCTTC.